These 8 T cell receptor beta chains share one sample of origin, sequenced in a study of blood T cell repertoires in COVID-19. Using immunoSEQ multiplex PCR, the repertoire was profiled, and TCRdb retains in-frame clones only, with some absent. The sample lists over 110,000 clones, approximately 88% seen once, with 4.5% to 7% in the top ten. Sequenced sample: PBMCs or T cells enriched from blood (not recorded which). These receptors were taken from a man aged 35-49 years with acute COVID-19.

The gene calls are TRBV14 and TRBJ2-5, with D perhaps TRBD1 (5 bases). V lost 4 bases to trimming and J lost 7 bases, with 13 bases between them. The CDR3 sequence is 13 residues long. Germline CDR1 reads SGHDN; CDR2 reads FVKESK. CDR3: CASSPRAPGTQYF. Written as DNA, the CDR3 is TGTGCCAGCAGCCCCAGGGCCCCGGGGACCCAGTACTTC.

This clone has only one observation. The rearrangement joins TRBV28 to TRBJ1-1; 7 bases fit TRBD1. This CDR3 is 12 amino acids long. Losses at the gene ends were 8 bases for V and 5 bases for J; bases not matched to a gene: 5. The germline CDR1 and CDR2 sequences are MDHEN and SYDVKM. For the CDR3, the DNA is TGTGCCAGCCAACGCAGGGGGACTGAAGCTTTCTTT. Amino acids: CASQRRGTEAFF.

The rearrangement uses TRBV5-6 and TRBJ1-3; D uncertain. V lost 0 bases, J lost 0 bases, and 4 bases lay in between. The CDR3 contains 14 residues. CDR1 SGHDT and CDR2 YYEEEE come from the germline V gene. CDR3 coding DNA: TGTGCCAGCAGCTTGGATTACTCTGGAAACACCATATATTTT. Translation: CASSLDYSGNTIYF. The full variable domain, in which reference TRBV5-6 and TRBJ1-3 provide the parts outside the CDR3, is DAGVTQSPTHLIKTRGQQVTLRCSPKSGHDTVSWYQQALGQGPQFIFQYYEEEERQRGNFPDRFSGHQFPNYSSELNVNALLLGDSALYLCASSLDYSGNTIYFGEGSWLTVV.

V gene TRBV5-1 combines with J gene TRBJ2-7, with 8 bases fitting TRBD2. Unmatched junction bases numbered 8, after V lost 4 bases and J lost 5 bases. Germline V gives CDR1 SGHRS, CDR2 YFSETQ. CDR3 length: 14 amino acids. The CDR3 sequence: CASSPGGENHEQYF. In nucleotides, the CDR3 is TGCGCCAGCAGCCCGGGAGGGGAGAACCACGAGCAGTACTTC. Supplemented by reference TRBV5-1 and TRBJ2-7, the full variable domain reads KAGVTQTPRYLIKTRGQQVTLSCSPISGHRSVSWYQQTPGQGLQFLFEYFSETQRNKGNFPGRFSGRQFSNSRSEMNVSTLELGDSALYLCASSPGGENHEQYFGPGTRLTVT.

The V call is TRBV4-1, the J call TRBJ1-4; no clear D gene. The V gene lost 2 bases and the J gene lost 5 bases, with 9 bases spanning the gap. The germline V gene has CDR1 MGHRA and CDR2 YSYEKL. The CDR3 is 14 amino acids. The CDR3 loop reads CASSQFDGNEKLFF. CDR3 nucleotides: TGCGCCAGCAGCCAATTCGACGGGAATGAAAAACTGTTTTTT.

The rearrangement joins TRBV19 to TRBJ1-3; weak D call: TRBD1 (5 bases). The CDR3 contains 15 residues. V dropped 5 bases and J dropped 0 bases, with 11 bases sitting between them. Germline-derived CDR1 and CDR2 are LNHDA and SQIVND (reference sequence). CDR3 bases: TGTGCCAGTAGTGCCCGACAGTTCTCTGGAAACACCATATATTTT. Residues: CASSARQFSGNTIYF.

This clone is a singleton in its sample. The CDR3 DNA reads TGTGCCAGCAAACCTAGCGGGAGGGATTACGAGCAGTACTTC. As protein: CASKPSGRDYEQYF. This chain links TRBV6-5 with TRBJ2-7; 12 positions agree with TRBD2. J was trimmed by 4 bases and V by 7 bases; bases with no gene match: 5. Germline V gives CDR1 MNHEY, CDR2 SVGAGI. The CDR3 length is 14 residues.

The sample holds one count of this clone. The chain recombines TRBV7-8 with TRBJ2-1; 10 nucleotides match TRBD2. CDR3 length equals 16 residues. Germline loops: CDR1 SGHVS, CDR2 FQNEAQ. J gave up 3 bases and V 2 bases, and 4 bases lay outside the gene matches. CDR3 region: CASSLLGLADYNEQFF. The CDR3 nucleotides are TGTGCCAGCAGCTTATTAGGACTAGCGGACTACAATGAGCAGTTCTTC.